This T cell receptor (beta chain) was sequenced in a study of blood T cell repertoires in COVID-19. Generated by immunoSEQ multiplex PCR, the TCRdb table keeps only in-frame clones and is missing some. The repertoire has 150,000 to 200,000 clones, approximately 86% of them found once; the top ten carry under 3.5%. The V and J ends lost 6 bases and 0 bases respectively, with 18 bases between them. The CDR3 covers 16 residues. Germline loops: CDR1 SGHDN, CDR2 FVKESK. The clonotype comes from a man between 65 and 79 years old with acute or convalescent COVID-19. The V and J genes are TRBV14 and TRBJ2-7; D is possibly TRBD2 (6 bases). The sequenced sample was peripheral blood. CDR3 nucleotides: TGTGCCAGCAGTCTTATCGGGACTCTAAGCTCCTACGAGCAGTACTTC. Residues: CASSLIGTLSSYEQYF.